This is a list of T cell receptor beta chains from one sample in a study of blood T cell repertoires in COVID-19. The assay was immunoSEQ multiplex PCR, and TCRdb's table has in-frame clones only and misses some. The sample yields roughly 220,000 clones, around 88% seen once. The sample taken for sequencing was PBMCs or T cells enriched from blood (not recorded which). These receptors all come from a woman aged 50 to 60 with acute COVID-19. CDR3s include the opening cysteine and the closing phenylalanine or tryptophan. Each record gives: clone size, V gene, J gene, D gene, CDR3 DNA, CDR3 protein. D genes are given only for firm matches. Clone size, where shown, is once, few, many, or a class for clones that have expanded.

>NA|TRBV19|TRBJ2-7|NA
TGTGCCAGTAGTATTGAGCAGGGTTTCTCCTACGAGCAGTACTTC
CASSIEQGFSYEQYF
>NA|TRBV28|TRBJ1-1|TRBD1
TGTGCCAGCAGCCCGGGACAGCTCATGAACACTGAAGCTTTCTTT
CASSPGQLMNTEAFF
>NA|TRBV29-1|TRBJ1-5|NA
TGCAGCGTTCGTGAGTTTAGCAATCAGCCCCAGCATTTT
CSVREFSNQPQHF
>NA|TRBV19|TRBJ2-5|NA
TGTGCCAGTAGCAGACAGTCCTCGAGTCCCACCTTTAGAGAGACCCAGTACTTC
CASSRQSSSPTFRETQYF
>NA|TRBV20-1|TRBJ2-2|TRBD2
TGCAGTGCTAGTCATGCGGGGGGTTCCGGGGAGCTGTTTTTT
CSASHAGGSGELFF
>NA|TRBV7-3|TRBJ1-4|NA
TGTGCCAGCAGCTTGGGGGCAGGTGAAAAACTGTTTTTT
CASSLGAGEKLFF
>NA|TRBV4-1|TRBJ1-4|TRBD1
TGCGCCAGCAGCCGACTACCCGGACAGGCAACTAATGAAAAACTGTTTTTT
CASSRLPGQATNEKLFF
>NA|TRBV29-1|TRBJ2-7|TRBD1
TGCAGCGTTGGAGACTCCGGGACAGGGGGGCTCGAGCAGTACTTC
CSVGDSGTGGLEQYF
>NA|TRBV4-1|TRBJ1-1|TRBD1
TGCGCCAGCAGCCTGGGACAGGGGACCGCCGCTGAAGCTTTCTTT
CASSLGQGTAAEAFF
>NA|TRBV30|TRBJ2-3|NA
TGTGCCTGGAGTGTACTAAGGGGTTCCAGCACAGATACGCAGTATTTT
CAWSVLRGSSTDTQYF
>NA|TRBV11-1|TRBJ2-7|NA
TGTGCCAGCAGCCTCGGGACTGGTCACGAGCAGTACTTC
CASSLGTGHEQYF
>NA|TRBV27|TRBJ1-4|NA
TGTGCCAGCAGTTTAAATCGCGCCGGGACATCCAAACTGTTTTTT
CASSLNRAGTSKLFF
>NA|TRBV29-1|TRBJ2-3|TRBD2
TGCAGCGTCGGGACTAGCGGGAGGGCGAACACAGATACGCAGTATTTT
CSVGTSGRANTDTQYF
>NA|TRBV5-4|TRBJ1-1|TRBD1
TGTGCCAGCAGCTTGGGAATGACAGGGAGCACTGAAGCTTTCTTT
CASSLGMTGSTEAFF
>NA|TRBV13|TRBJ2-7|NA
TGTGCCAGCAGCCCAGGGTGGGAGCAGTACTTC
CASSPGWEQYF
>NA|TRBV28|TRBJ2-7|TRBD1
TGTGCCAGCAGTTATAGACAGGGAATCTACGAGCAGTACTTC
CASSYRQGIYEQYF
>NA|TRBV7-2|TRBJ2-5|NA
TGTGCCAGCAGTCAGCTGGGGGGACGAGAGACCCAGTACTTC
CASSQLGGRETQYF
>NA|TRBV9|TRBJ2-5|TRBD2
TGTGCCAGCAGCGTAGGTGCGGGGGAGGGGTTGGAGACCCAGTACTTC
CASSVGAGEGLETQYF
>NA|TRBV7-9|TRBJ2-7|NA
TGTGCCAGCAGCTTAGCTGTTTGGCAATACTCCTACGAGCAGTACTTC
CASSLAVWQYSYEQYF
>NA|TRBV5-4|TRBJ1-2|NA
TGTGCCAGCACGGAGGGGAACTATGGCTACACCTTC
CASTEGNYGYTF
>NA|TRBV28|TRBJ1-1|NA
TGTGCCAGCAGTTTATCCAGGGCAAAAGCCCTGAACACTGAAGCTTTCTTT
CASSLSRAKALNTEAFF
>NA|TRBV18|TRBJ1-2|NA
TGTGCCAGCTCACCAGGGGGCAGCTATGGCTACACCTTC
CASSPGGSYGYTF
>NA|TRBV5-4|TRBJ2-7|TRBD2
TGTGCCAGCAGCCTAGGGACTAGCGGGAGATCATACGAGCAGTACTTC
CASSLGTSGRSYEQYF
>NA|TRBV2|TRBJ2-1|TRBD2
TGTGCCAGCAGTGGATTACTAGCGGGAGTCTACAATGAGCAGTTCTTC
CASSGLLAGVYNEQFF
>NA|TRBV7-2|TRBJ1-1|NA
TGTGCCAGCAGCTTAGCACAGGGGAACACTGAAGCTTTCTTT
CASSLAQGNTEAFF
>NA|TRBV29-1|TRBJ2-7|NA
TGCAGCGTTGAAAGCACCAATCCCTACGAGCAGTACTTC
CSVESTNPYEQYF
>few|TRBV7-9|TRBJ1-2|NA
TGTGCCAGCAGCCGCGACAGTTATGGCTACACCTTC
CASSRDSYGYTF
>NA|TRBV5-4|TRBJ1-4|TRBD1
TGTGCCAGCAGTTATCGACAGGGAAATGAAAAACTGTTTTTT
CASSYRQGNEKLFF
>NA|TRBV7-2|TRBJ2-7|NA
TGTGCCAGCAGCTTCGGGGGTCCCCCCTACGAGCAGTACTTC
CASSFGGPPYEQYF
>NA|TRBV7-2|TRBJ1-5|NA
TGTGCCAGCAGCTTGTGGGGCTCGTGGGGTAGCAATCAGCCCCAGCATTTT
CASSLWGSWGSNQPQHF
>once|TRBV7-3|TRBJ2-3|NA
TGTGCCAGCAGCGCTCCGGGAAACACAGATACGCAGTATTTT
CASSAPGNTDTQYF
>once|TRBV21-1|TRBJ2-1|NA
TGTGCCAGCAGCAGCGCCGGGACTAGCAGGAGTAGCTCCTACAATGAGCAGTTCTTC
CASSSAGTSRSSSYNEQFF
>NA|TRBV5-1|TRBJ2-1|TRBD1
TGCGCCAGCGGCCTGACAGGGGATATGTACAATGAGCAGTTCTTC
CASGLTGDMYNEQFF
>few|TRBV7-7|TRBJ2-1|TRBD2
TGTGCCAGCAGCTTAGCTAGCGGGGGTTACAATGAGCAGTTCTTC
CASSLASGGYNEQFF
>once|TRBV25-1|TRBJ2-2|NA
TGTGCCAGCAGTGAATTGGACAGTCCCACCGGGGAGCTGTTTTTT
CASSELDSPTGELFF
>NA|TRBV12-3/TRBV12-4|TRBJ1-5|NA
TGTGCCAGCAGTTTCGACCGAGGCCAGCCCCAGCATTTT
CASSFDRGQPQHF
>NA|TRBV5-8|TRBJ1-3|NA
TGTGCCAGCAGCTTGGACAGCAACTCTGGAAACACCATATATTTT
CASSLDSNSGNTIYF